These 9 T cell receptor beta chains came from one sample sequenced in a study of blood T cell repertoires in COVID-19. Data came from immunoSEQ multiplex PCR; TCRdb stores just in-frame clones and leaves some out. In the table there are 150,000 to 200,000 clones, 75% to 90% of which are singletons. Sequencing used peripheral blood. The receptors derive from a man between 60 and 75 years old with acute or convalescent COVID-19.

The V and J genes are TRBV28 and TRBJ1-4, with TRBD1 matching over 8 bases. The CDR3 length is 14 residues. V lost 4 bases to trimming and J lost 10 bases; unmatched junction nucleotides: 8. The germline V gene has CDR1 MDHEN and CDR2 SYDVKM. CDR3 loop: CASSSRQGRGKLFF. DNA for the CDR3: TGTGCCAGCAGTTCGCGACAGGGGAGAGGAAAACTGTTTTTT.

This chain's CDR3 is CASIGGTGNTEAFF. The CDR3 region has the DNA TGTGCCAGCATCGGAGGGACCGGGAACACTGAAGCTTTCTTT. This chain joins TRBV6-5 and TRBJ1-1, with D tentatively TRBD1 (5 bases). CDR1 is MNHEY and CDR2 is SVGAGI in the germline V gene. CDR3 size: 14 residues. V lost 7 bases and J 1 base, leaving 13 bases between the germline ends.

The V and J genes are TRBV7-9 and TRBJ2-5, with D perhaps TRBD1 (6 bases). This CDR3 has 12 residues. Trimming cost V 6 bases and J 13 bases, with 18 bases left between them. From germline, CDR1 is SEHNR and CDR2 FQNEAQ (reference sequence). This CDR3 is CASRADSGHLYF. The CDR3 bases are TGTGCCAGCAGGGCCGACTCGGGACATCTGTACTTC.

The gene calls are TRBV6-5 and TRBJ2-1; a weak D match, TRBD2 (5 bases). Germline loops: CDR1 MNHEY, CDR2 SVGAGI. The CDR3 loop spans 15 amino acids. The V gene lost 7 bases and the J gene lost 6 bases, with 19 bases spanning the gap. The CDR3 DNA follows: TGTGCCAGCAATCCCAGCGGCAATCCCCCCAATGAGCAGTTCTTC. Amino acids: CASNPSGNPPNEQFF.

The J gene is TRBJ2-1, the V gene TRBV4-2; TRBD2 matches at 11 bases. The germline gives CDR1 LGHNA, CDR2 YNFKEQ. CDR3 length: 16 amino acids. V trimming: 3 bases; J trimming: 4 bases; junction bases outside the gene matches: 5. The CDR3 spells CASSQSGTSGYNEQFF. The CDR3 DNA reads TGTGCCAGCAGCCAGTCCGGGACTAGCGGATACAATGAGCAGTTCTTC.

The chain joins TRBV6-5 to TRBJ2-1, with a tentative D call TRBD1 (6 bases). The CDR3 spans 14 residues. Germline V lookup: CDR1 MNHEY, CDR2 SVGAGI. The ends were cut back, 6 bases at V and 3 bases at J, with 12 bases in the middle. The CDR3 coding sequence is TGTGCCAGCAGGACCAGGGGAGTCTACAATGAGCAGTTCTTC. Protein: CASRTRGVYNEQFF.

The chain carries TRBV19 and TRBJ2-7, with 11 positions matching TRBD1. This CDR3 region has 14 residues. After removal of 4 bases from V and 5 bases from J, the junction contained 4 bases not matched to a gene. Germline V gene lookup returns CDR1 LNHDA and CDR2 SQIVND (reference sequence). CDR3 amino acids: CASSTGQGAHEQYF. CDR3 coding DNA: TGTGCCAGTAGTACAGGACAGGGGGCCCACGAGCAGTACTTC. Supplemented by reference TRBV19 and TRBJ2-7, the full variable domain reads DGGITQSPKYLFRKEGQNVTLSCEQNLNHDAMYWYRQDPGQGLRLIYYSQIVNDFQKGDIAEGYSVSREKKESFPLTVTSAQKNPTAFYLCASSTGQGAHEQYFGPGTRLTVT.

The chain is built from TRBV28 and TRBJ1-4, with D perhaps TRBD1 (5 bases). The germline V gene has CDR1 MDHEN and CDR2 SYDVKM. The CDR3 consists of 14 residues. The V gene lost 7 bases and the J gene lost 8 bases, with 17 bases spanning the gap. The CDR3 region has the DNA TGTGCCAGCAACCCTAGGGGTGAGGAGGAAAAACTGTTTTTT. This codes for CASNPRGEEEKLFF. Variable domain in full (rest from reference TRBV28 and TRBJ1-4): DVKVTQSSRYLVKRTGEKVFLECVQDMDHENMFWYRQDPGLGLRLIYFSYDVKMKEKGDIPEGYSVSREKKERFSLILESASTNQTSMYLCASNPRGEEEKLFFGSGTQLSVL.

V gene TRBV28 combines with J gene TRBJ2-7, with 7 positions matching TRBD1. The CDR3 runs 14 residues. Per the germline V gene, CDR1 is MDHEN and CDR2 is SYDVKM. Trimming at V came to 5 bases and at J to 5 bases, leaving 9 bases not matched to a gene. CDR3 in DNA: TGTGCCAGCAGTCCCGGGACAGCTTACAACGAGCAGTACTTC. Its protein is CASSPGTAYNEQYF.